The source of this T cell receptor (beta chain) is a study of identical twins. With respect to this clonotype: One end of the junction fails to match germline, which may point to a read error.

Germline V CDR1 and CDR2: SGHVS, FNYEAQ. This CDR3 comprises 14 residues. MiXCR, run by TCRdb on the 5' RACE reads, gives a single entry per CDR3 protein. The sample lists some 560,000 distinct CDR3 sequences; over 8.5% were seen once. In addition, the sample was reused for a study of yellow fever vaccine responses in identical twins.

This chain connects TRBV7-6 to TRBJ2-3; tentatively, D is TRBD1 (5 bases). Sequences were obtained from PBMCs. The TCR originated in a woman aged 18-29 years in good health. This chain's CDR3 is CASSWQGSTDTQDF. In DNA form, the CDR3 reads TGTGCCAGCAGCTGGCAGGGAAGCACAGATACGCAGGATTTT.